The 22 T cell receptor beta chains given below trace back to one sample, sequenced in a study of blood T cell repertoires in COVID-19. Generated by immunoSEQ multiplex PCR, the TCRdb table keeps only in-frame clones and is missing some. There are approximately 170,000 clones in the sample; about 80% occur only once, and roughly 2% lies in the top ten. The sample comprised peripheral blood. The receptors stem from a woman of 80 years or more with acute or convalescent COVID-19.

The chain has TRBV29-1 and TRBJ1-1; maybe TRBD1 (5 bases). V lost 4 bases, J lost 6 bases, and 9 bases lay in between. Germline assignment: CDR1 SQVTM and CDR2 ANQGSEA. This CDR3 has 11 residues. The CDR3 DNA reads TGCAGCGTTGGGGGGGTGTCTGAAGCTTTCTTT. As protein: CSVGGVSEAFF.

The DNA of the CDR3 is TGCGCCAGCAGCTTGAGAATAGGGAGACAAGAGACCCAGTACTTC. Protein: CASSLRIGRQETQYF. The V and J genes are TRBV5-1 and TRBJ2-5; maybe TRBD2 (5 bases). In germline, CDR1 is SGHRS, CDR2 YFSETQ. The length of the CDR3 is 15 residues. V lost 1 base, J lost 2 bases, and 12 bases lay in between.

V is TRBV11-2 and J is TRBJ1-1, with D perhaps TRBD1 (5 bases). Deletions cut 2 bases from V and 8 bases from J, with 15 bases between. Germline CDR1 SGHAT, CDR2 FQNNGV. The CDR3 spans 14 residues. The CDR3, as DNA: TGTGCCAGCAGCTTAAGCCCAGGGTCTTCAGAAGCTTTCTTT. Translation gives CASSLSPGSSEAFF.

The rearrangement joins TRBV25-1 to TRBJ2-1; TRBD2 aligns across 11 bases. In germline, CDR1 is MGHDK, CDR2 SYGVNS. J gave up 6 bases and V 3 bases, and 7 bases lay outside the gene matches. CDR3 length: 16 residues. In DNA, the CDR3 is TGTGCCAGCAGTGAGGCCCGGGGACTAGCGGTCAATGAGCAGTTCTTC. This encodes CASSEARGLAVNEQFF.

This clone was observed a single time. The chain employs TRBV19 and TRBJ1-4; no clear D gene. The germline CDR1 and CDR2 sequences are LNHDA and SQIVND (reference sequence). The CDR3 is 15 amino acids. V was clipped by 7 bases and J by 6 bases, with 18 bases between them. DNA for the CDR3: TGTGCCAGTACCAACCGACTTGGAAGAGATGAAAAACTGTTTTTT. This codes for CASTNRLGRDEKLFF.

This rearrangement joins TRBV18 to TRBJ2-1; TRBD2 matches 10 bases. This CDR3 is built from 15 residues. Per germline, CDR1 KGHSH and CDR2 LQKENI. With 4 bases clipped from V and 9 bases from J, the junction kept 9 bases outside the gene matches. The CDR3 DNA reads TGTGCCAGCTCACAAAGTCTAGCGGGAGTGGGTGAGCAGTTCTTC. This translates into CASSQSLAGVGEQFF.

This clone has more than one count but fewer than ten. The chain recombines TRBV9 with TRBJ2-2; the D gene is possibly TRBD2 (5 bases). V lost 4 bases and J 0 bases, leaving 19 bases between the germline ends. This CDR3 has 18 amino acids. Germline V gives CDR1 SGDLS, CDR2 YYNGEE. The CDR3 loop is CASSSRVWDQPNTGELFF. In nucleotides, the CDR3 is TGTGCCAGCAGCTCGAGGGTGTGGGATCAACCGAACACCGGGGAGCTGTTTTTT.

The chain employs TRBV2 and TRBJ2-3; 12 bases match TRBD2. Germline CDR1 reads SNHLY; CDR2 reads FYNNEI. The CDR3 is 15 residues long. V lost 3 bases, J lost 6 bases, and 4 bases stayed unmatched. The CDR3 protein is CASSDLAGGPDTQYF. The CDR3 bases are TGTGCCAGCAGTGATCTAGCGGGGGGGCCGGATACGCAGTATTTT.

This sequence joins TRBV12-3 or TRBV12-4 and TRBJ1-2, with no clear D. V was trimmed by 3 bases and J by 6 bases, leaving 11 bases between them. There are 13 residues in the CDR3. The CDR3 is CASSLGLRDGYTF. CDR3 sequence (DNA): TGTGCCAGCAGTTTGGGTCTTCGGGATGGCTACACCTTC.

V and J are TRBV2 and TRBJ2-7, with D possibly being TRBD1 (6 bases). The germline V and J ends were trimmed by 2 bases and 8 bases, with 7 bases remaining between them. This CDR3 has 11 amino acids. Germline V gene lookup returns CDR1 SNHLY and CDR2 FYNNEI. The CDR3 DNA reads as TGTGCCAGCAGTGAATGGGGGCAGCAGTACTTC. It translates to CASSEWGQQYF.

The gene calls are TRBV29-1 and TRBJ2-3; a possible D gene is TRBD1 (5 bases). Germline V gives CDR1 SQVTM, CDR2 ANQGSEA. The CDR3 totals 14 residues. Between the trimmed V and J ends, which lost 0 bases and 2 bases, there was a span of 9 bases. Here the CDR3 DNA reads TGCAGCGTTGAAGACGCGACAGTCACAGATACGCAGTATTTT. Protein sequence: CSVEDATVTDTQYF.

The chain combines TRBV27 with TRBJ2-3; possibly TRBD2 for D (5 bases). CDR3 length equals 14 residues. Germline-derived CDR1 and CDR2 are MNHEY and SMNVEV (reference sequence). V shed 0 bases and J shed 3 bases, with 7 bases lying between them. CDR3 DNA: TGTGCCAGCAGTTTATCCAGGAGGACAGATACGCAGTATTTT. This encodes CASSLSRRTDTQYF.

In regard to this clone: Additional DNA sequences in this sample encode the identical CDR3. J is TRBJ1-1 and V is TRBV6-4; no definite D call. The CDR3 covers 13 residues. The V and J ends lost 6 bases and 0 bases respectively, with 8 bases between them. The germline V gene has CDR1 MRHNA and CDR2 SNTAGT. The CDR3 loop reads CASSVTVNTEAFF. CDR3 in DNA: TGTGCCAGCAGCGTCACAGTGAACACTGAAGCTTTCTTT.

The rearrangement links TRBV19 to TRBJ2-2; TRBD1 agrees at 8 bases. The CDR3 totals 16 residues. The V gene's germline CDR1 is LNHDA and CDR2 SQIVND (reference sequence). Trimming at V came to 4 bases and at J to 5 bases, leaving 9 bases not matched to a gene. The CDR3 DNA is TGTGCCAGTAGTACAACCGGGACAGGTGTGACCGGGGAGCTGTTTTTT. It is translated as CASSTTGTGVTGELFF.

CDR3 DNA: TGTGCCAGTAGTTCCGGGGGGACCTCCTCCTACAATGAGCAGTTCTTC. Amino acid sequence: CASSSGGTSSYNEQFF. The chain has TRBV19 and TRBJ2-1, with 7 bases lining up with TRBD2. This CDR3 has 16 amino acids. Germline lookup yields CDR1 LNHDA and CDR2 SQIVND (reference sequence). V was pared by 5 bases and J by 0 bases, with 7 bases of the junction left unmatched. Full variable domain (remainder filled in from reference TRBV19 and TRBJ2-1): DGGITQSPKYLFRKEGQNVTLSCEQNLNHDAMYWYRQDPGQGLRLIYYSQIVNDFQKGDIAEGYSVSREKKESFPLTVTSAQKNPTAFYLCASSSGGTSSYNEQFFGPGTRLTVL.

V and J are TRBV20-1 and TRBJ1-5; D might be TRBD1 (5 bases). V lost 1 base to trimming and J lost 11 bases, with 9 bases between them. CDR1 and CDR2 (germline): DFQATT, SNEGSKA (reference sequence). The CDR3 totals 11 residues. The CDR3 nucleotides are TGCAGTGCTAGAGGACCGGGGGCCCAGCATTTT. Translated, it gives CSARGPGAQHF.

The chain links TRBV7-3 to TRBJ1-6; the D gene is possibly TRBD1 (6 bases). Trimming shortened V by 3 bases and J by 7 bases, and 10 bases separated the two germline ends. The CDR3 consists of 14 residues. CDR1 and CDR2 from the germline V gene are SGHTA and FQGTGA. DNA for the CDR3: TGTGCCAGCAGCTTGGCAGGGGCCAATTCACCCCTCCACTTT. Its translation is CASSLAGANSPLHF.

The V gene is TRBV5-4, the J gene TRBJ1-4; D is uncertain. CDR3 length: 15 residues. Germline CDR1 and CDR2: SGHNT and YYREEE (reference sequence). V lost 0 bases and J 7 bases, leaving 13 bases between the germline ends. DNA of the CDR3: TGTGCCAGCAGCTTGGGGGGAGGATCTGGTGAAAAACTGTTTTTT. Protein: CASSLGGGSGEKLFF.

The chain uses TRBV28 and TRBJ1-5; the match to TRBD1 covers 7 bases. CDR1 is MDHEN, CDR2 SYDVKM, per germline. V dropped 5 bases and J dropped 5; count of bases not matched to a gene: 9. This CDR3 contains 15 residues. CDR3 sequence (DNA): TGTGCCAGCAGTCCTTCGGACAGGATCGATCAGCCCCAGCATTTT. Encoded protein: CASSPSDRIDQPQHF.

This rearrangement joins TRBV7-2 to TRBJ2-7, with D unresolved. V lost 2 bases, J lost 0 bases, and 8 bases lay in between. Germline V gene sequence: CDR1 SGHTA, CDR2 FQGNSA. The CDR3 sequence is 14 residues long. The DNA for the CDR3 is TGTGCCAGCAGCTTAAGTGCCAGCTCCTACGAGCAGTACTTC. It yields the protein CASSLSASSYEQYF.

This clone was recorded a few times. The sample carries other DNA sequences with the same CDR3. The rearrangement uses TRBV2 and TRBJ1-2; 8 bases fit TRBD1. The V gene's germline CDR1 is SNHLY and CDR2 FYNNEI. V dropped 3 bases and J dropped 2; count of bases not matched to a gene: 2. The CDR3 sequence is 14 residues long. CDR3 sequence: CASSDRGRNYGYTF. CDR3 bases: TGTGCCAGCAGTGACAGGGGGCGGAACTATGGCTACACCTTC.

V and J are TRBV6-5 and TRBJ2-7, with TRBD1 as a possible D gene (6 bases). CDR1 and CDR2 (germline): MNHEY, SVGAGI. The CDR3 has 13 residues. The ends were cut back, 5 bases at V and 3 bases at J, with 11 bases in the middle. The CDR3 coding sequence is TGTGCCAGCAGTAGGGACAAGGGCTACGAGCAGTACTTC. This codes for CASSRDKGYEQYF.